This T cell receptor (beta chain) was recovered during a study of monozygotic twins with inflammatory bowel disease. The study, taken as a whole, reports: Especially with disease activity, IBD patients shared fewer clonotypes with others than healthy twins did. It was observed that concordant and discordant twins did not differ in repertoire similarity, possibly given limited power.

Each UMI harboured a 6-nucleotide sample barcode and was appended via template switching. TCRdb reprocessed the 5' RACE reads, with one entry per CDR3 protein and no DNA. The repertoire table contains some 170,000 distinct CDR3 sequences. In regard to this clonotype: Its antigen is still unknown.

The source of this sequence is a human donor with ulcerative colitis or Crohn's disease, or a healthy co-twin of an affected twin (not recorded which). The sequenced sample consisted of blood.

This CDR3 reads CASSLMGGGADTQYF. V gene TRBV28 combines with J gene TRBJ2-3; there is no DNA to check the TCRdb D call of TRBD1. Germline values: CDR1 MDHEN, CDR2 SYDVKM. This CDR3 region has 15 residues.